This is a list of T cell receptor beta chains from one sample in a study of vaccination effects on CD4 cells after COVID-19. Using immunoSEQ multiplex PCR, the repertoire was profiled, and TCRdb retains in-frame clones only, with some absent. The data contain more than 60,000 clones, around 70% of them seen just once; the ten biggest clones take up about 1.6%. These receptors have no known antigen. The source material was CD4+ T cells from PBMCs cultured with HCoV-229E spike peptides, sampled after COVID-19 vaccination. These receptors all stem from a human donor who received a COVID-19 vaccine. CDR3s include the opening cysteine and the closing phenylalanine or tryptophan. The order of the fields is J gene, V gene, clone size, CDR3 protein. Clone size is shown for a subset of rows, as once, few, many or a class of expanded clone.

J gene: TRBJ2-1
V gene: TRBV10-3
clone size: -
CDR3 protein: CAIKDLAGGSNEQFF

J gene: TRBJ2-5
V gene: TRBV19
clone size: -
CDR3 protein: CASSAQTGGGQETQYF

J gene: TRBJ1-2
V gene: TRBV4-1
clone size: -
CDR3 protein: CASSQRTANYGYTF

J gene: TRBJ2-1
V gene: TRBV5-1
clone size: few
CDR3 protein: CASTDRETLVNEQFF

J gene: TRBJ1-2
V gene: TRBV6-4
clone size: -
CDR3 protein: CASSDSGTAYGYTF

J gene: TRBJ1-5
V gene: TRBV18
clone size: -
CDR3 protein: CASSPGTGVGQPQHF

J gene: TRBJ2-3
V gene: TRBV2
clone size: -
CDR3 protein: CASNPAADTQYF

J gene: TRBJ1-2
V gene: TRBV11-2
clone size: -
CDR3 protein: CASSAEYGYTF

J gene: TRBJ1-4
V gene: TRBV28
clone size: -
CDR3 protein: CASSLWGGTNEKLFF

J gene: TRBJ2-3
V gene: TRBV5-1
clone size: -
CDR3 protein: CASSPQGVAGTFADTQYF

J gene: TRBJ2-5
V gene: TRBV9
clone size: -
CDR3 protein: CASSQDPVQETQYF

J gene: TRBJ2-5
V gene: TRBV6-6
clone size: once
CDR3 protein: CASSYGTGVDQETQYF

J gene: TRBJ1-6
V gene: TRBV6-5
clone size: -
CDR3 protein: CASSPGTRSPLHF

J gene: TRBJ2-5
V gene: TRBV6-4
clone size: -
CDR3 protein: CASSRLAGETQYF

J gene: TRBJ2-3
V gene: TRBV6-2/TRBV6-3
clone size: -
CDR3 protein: CASSYSKTGGTDTQYF

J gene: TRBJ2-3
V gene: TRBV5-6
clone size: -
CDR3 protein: CASSLSGTDTQYF

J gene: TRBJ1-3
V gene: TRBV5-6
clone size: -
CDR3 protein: CASSPRGNTIYF

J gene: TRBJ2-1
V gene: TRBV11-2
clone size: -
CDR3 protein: CASSLRRGGLNEQFF

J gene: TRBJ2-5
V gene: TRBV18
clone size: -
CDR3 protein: CASSPSGTSGKETQYF

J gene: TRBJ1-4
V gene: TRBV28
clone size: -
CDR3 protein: CASNGQGREKLFF

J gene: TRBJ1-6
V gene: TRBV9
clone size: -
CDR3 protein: CASSVGGTGSPLHF

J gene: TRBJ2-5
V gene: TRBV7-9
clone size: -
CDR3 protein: CASGGQATGDQETQYF

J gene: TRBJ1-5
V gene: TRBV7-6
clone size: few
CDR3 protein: CASSSATGVDQPQHF

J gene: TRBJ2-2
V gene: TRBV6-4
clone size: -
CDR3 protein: CASSVGPNTGELFF

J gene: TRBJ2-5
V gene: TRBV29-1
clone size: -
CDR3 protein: CSTRAGETQYF

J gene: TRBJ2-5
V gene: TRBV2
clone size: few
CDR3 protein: CASSGPAPGTQYF

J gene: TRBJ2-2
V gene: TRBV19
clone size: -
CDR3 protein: CASSIDRGPGELFF

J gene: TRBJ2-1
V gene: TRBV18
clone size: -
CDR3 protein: CASSPRDRLAGTSSYNEQFF

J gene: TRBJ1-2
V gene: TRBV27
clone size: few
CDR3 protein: CASSPRLGSYGYTF

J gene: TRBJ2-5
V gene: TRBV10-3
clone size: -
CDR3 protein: CAISELAGGLQETQYF

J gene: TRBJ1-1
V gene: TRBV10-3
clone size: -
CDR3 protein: CAISERAGDTEAFF

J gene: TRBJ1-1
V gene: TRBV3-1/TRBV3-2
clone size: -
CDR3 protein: CASSRQGGTEAFF

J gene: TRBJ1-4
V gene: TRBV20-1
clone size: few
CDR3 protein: CSASWHRHEKLFF

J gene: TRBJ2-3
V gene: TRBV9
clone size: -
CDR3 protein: CASSGEVERGGTDTQYF

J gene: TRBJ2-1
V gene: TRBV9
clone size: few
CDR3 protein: CATWTYNEQFF

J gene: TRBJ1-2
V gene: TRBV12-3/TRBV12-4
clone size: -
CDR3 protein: CASSLRQSYGYTF

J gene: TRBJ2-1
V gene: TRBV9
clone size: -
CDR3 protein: CASSETGNSYNEQFF